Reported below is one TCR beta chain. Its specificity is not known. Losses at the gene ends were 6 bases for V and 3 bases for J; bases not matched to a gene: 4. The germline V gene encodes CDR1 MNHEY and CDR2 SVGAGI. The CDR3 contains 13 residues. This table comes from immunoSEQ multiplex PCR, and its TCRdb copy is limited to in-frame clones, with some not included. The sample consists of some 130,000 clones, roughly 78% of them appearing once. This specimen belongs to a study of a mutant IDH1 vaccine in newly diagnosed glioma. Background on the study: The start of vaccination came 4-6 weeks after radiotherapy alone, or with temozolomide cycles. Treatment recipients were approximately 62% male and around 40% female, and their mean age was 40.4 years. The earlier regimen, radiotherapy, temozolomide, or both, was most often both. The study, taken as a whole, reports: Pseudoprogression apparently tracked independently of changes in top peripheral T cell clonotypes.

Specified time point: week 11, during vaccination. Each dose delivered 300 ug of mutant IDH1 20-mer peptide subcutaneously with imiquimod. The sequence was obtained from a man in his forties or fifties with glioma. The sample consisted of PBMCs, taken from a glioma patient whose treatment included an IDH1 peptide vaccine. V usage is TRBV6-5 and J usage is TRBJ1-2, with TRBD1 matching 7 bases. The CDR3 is CASRIGGDYGYTF. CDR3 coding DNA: TGTGCCAGCAGAATAGGGGGCGACTATGGCTACACCTTC.